The 5 T cell receptor beta chains reported below all come from one sample, sequenced in a study of blood T cells in healthy people across ages (dated by TCRdb to about 2015). Receptor amplification or capture employed 5' RACE. TCRdb records Illumina HiSeq 2500 as the sequencer. A second PCR of about 7 to 12 cycles was performed with a sample-barcoded 5' primer and a J-beta primer mix. TCRdb trimmed the raw reads at Q25, called clones with MiXCR and kept productive beta chains. Every CDR3 protein is listed once, alongside the most common genes and DNA of its rows. Present in this sample are some 1.6 million distinct CDR3 sequences, about 31% of which were seen just once. The biggest ten clones account for approximately 10% of the sample. The sample comprised blood. The receptors were gathered from a woman aged 25 to 39 in good health.

The J gene is TRBJ2-7, the V gene TRBV20-1; D may be TRBD2 (5 bases). Trimming removed 3 bases at V and 1 base at J, with 16 bases between. The CDR3 has 15 residues. Germline lookup yields CDR1 DFQATT and CDR2 SNEGSKA (reference sequence). The CDR3 coding sequence is TGCAGTGCTAGCGATTACAGCGGTGGATCCTACGAGCAGTACTTC. Amino acid sequence: CSASDYSGGSYEQYF.

V usage is TRBV20-1 and J usage is TRBJ1-6; maybe TRBD1 (5 bases). The germline V and J ends were trimmed by 4 bases and 7 bases, with 26 bases remaining between them. This CDR3 contains 18 residues. Germline CDR1 and CDR2: DFQATT and SNEGSKA (reference sequence). CDR3 sequence reads: CSAIPTKVAGSLNSPLHF. CDR3 bases: TGCAGTGCTATCCCCACCAAGGTGGCAGGGTCTCTCAATTCACCCCTCCACTTT.

The chain combines TRBV5-1 with TRBJ2-2, with a tentative D call TRBD2 (6 bases). The CDR3 runs 15 residues. The germline CDR1 and CDR2 sequences are SGHRS and YFSETQ. V lost 0 bases and J lost 2, with 8 bases in between. The CDR3 reads CASSLGGGNTGELFF. DNA of the CDR3: TGCGCCAGCAGCTTGGGGGGAGGAAACACCGGGGAGCTGTTTTTT.

The V call is TRBV10-3, the J call TRBJ1-2; D gene unclear. The CDR3 covers 16 residues. The V end lost 0 bases, the J end lost 8 bases, and 19 bases lay between the germline ends. Germline V gene lookup returns CDR1 ENHRY and CDR2 SYGVKD. CDR3 loop: CAISESGRVLTWGYTF. DNA for the CDR3: TGTGCCATCAGTGAGTCTGGACGGGTCCTAACTTGGGGCTACACCTTC.

This rearrangement joins TRBV12-3 or TRBV12-4 to TRBJ2-3; D call uncertain. Trimming cost V 4 bases and J 1 base, with 12 bases left between them. The CDR3 is 15 amino acids. The CDR3 DNA sequence: TGTGCCAGCAGTTCCTTGGTCATAGGCACAGATACGCAGTATTTT. Protein product: CASSSLVIGTDTQYF.